This record concerns one T cell receptor beta chain sequence. Germline loops: CDR1 SGDLS, CDR2 YYNGEE. Trimming removed 4 bases from V and 7 bases from J, with 17 bases in between. The CDR3 loop spans 15 amino acids. The data originate from a study of shared clonotypes between healthy human individuals. Adult Caucasians living in Nashville, Tennessee made up all of the donors. Naive CD4+ cells were CD45RA-selected; the remaining cells were memory. It was across several immunoSEQ plates that each subset's genomic DNA was evenly split. Replicate PCRs from sorted subsets contained 200 ng DNA, which is some 32,000 T cell genomes. Clones were read by immunoSEQ multiplex PCR, and TCRdb kept only the in-frame ones, dropping some. The table includes just over 2,000,000 clones, 85% to 95% detected once.

The source of this sequence is a man younger than 35 in good health. Sequenced sample: naive CD4+ T cells sorted from blood. Subset given: CD45RA+ positively selected. V usage is TRBV9 and J usage is TRBJ1-4; D gene uncertain. CDR3 protein: CASSPQDWTGEKLFF. The CDR3, as DNA: TGTGCCAGCAGCCCCCAGGATTGGACGGGTGAAAAACTGTTTTTT. Together with reference TRBV9 and TRBJ1-4, the CDR3 gives the full variable domain: DSGVTQTPKHLITATGQRVTLRCSPRSGDLSVYWYQQSLDQGLQFLIQYYNGEERAKGNILERFSAQQFPDLHSELNLSSLELGDSALYFCASSPQDWTGEKLFFGSGTQLSVL.